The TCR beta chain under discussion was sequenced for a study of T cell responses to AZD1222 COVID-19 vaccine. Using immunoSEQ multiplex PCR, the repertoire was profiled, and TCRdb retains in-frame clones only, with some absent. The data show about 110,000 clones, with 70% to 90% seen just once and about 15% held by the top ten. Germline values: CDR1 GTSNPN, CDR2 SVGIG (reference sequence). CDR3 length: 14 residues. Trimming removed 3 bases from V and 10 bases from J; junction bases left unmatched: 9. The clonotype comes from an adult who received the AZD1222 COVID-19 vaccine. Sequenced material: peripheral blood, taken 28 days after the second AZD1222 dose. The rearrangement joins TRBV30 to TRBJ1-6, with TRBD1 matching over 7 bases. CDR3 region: CAWSRDSRWSPLHF. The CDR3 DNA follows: TGTGCCTGGAGCCGGGACAGTAGGTGGTCACCCCTCCACTTT.